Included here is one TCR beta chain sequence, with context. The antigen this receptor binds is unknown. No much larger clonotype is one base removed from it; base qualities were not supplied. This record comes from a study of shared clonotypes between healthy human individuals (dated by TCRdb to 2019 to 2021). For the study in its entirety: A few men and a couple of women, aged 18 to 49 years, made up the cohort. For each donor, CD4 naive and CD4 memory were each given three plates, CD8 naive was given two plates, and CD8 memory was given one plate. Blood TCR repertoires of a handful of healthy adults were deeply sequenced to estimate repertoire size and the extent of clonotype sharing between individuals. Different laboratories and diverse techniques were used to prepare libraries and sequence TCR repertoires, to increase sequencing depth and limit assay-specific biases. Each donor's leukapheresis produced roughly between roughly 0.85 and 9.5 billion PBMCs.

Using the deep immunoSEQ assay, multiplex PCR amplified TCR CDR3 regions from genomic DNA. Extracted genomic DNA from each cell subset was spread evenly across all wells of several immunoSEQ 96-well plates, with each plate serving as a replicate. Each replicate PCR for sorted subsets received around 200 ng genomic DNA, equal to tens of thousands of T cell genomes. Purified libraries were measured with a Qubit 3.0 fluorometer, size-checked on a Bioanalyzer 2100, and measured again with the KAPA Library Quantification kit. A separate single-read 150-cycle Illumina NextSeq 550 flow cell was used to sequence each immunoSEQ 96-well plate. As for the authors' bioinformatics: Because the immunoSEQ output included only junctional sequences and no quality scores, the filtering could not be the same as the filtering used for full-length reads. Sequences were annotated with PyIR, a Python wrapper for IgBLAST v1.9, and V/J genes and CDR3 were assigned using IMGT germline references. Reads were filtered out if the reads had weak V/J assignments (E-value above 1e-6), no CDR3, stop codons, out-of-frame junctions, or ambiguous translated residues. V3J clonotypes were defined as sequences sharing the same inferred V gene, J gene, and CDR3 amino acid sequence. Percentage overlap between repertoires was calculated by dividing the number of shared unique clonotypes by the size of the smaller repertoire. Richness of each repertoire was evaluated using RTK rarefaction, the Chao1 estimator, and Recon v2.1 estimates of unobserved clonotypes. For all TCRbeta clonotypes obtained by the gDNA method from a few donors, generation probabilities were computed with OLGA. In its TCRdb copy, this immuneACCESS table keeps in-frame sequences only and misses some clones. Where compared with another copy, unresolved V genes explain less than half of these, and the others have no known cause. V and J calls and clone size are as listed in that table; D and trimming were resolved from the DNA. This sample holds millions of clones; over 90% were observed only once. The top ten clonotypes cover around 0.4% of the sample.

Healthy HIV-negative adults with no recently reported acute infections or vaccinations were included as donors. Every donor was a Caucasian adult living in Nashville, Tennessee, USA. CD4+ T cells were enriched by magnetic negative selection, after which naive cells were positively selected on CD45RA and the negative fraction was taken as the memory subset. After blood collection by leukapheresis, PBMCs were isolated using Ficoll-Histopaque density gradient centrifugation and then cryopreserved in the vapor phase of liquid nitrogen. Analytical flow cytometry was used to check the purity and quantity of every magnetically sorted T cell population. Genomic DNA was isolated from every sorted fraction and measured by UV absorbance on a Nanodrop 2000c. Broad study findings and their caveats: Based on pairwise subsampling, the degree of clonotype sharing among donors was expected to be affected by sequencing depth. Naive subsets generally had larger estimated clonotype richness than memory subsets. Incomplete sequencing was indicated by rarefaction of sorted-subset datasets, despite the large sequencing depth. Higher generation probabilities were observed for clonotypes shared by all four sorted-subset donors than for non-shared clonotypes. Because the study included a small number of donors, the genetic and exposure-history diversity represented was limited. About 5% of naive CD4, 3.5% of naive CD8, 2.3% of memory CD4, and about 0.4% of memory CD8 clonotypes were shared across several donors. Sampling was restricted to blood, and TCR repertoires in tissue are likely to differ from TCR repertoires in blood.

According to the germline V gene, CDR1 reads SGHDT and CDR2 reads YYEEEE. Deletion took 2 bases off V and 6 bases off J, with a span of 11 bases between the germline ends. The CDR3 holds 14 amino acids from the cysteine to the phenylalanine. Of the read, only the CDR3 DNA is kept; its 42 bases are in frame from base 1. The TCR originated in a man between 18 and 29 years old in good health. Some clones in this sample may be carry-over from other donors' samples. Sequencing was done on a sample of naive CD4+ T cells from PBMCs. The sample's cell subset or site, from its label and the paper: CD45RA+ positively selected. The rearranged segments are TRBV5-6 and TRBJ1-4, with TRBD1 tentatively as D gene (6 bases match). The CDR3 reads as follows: CASSFRGSYEKLFF. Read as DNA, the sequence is TGTGCCAGCAGCTTCAGGGGATCATATGAAAAACTGTTTTTT. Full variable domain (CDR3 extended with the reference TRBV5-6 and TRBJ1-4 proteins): DAGVTQSPTHLIKTRGQQVTLRCSPKSGHDTVSWYQQALGQGPQFIFQYYEEEERQRGNFPDRFSGHQFPNYSSELNVNALLLGDSALYLCASSFRGSYEKLFFGSGTQLSVL.